These 15 T cell receptor beta chains came from one sample sequenced in a study of T cell repertoires in cytomegalovirus infection. Antigens of these TCRs are unknown. In TCRdb, the reads were re-called with MiXCR into one record per CDR3 protein. The profile shows hundreds of thousands of distinct CDR3 sequences, under 55% of them singletons. The sample in question was cultured PBMCs, obtained from culture after CMV antigen stimulation. These receptors came from a human donor in good health (CMV status not recorded). Some clones in this sample may be carry-over from other donors' samples.

The chain carries TRBV7-2 and TRBJ2-2; TRBD2 might be the D (6 bases). CDR3 size: 17 residues. Germline CDR1 reads SGHTA; CDR2 reads FQGNSA. V lost 5 bases to trimming and J lost 8 bases, with 24 bases between them. The CDR3 DNA sequence: TGTGCCAGCAGCGTGCCGGCCTTAGCGGCCAGTCGTGGGGAGCTGTTTTTT. The encoded protein is CASSVPALAASRGELFF.

The chain links TRBV7-9 to TRBJ2-7; 9 nucleotides align to TRBD2. V gave up 5 bases and J gave up 5 bases; unmatched junction bases: 13. The length of the CDR3 is 16 residues. CDR1 and CDR2 (germline): SEHNR, FQNEAQ (reference sequence). CDR3 nucleotides: TGTGCCAGCAGCCCAGTCGGGGCGGGAGGGTCCCACGAGCAGTACTTC. It encodes CASSPVGAGGSHEQYF.

This clonotype has a handful of counts. V usage is TRBV6-2 or TRBV6-3 and J usage is TRBJ1-1; TRBD1 matches 8 bases. From germline, CDR1 is MNHEY and CDR2 SVGEGT. The CDR3 runs to 14 residues. V trimming: 6 bases; J trimming: 4 bases; junction bases outside the gene matches: 7. CDR3 amino acids: CASSWDTGGTEAFF. DNA for the CDR3: TGTGCCAGCAGCTGGGACACAGGGGGCACTGAAGCTTTCTTT.

The V call is TRBV29-1, the J call TRBJ1-1; 7 bases are shared with TRBD1. V shed 4 bases and J 1 base; nucleotides not matched to a gene: 6. The length of the CDR3 is 14 residues. CDR1 SQVTM and CDR2 ANQGSEA come from the germline V gene. CDR3: CSVATGAPNTEAFF. The CDR3 nucleotides are TGCAGCGTTGCTACAGGGGCACCGAACACTGAAGCTTTCTTT.

This clonotype was counted a few times. CDR3 coding DNA: TGTGCCAGCAGTCAGGACACCTATTCGGCTAACAATCAGCCCCAGCATTTT. It codes for CASSQDTYSANNQPQHF. V and J are TRBV12-3 or TRBV12-4 and TRBJ1-5, with D possibly TRBD1 on 5 matching bases. V was shortened by 5 bases and J by 3 bases, with 20 bases between the two germline ends. The CDR3 loop spans 17 amino acids.

This clonotype was seen a handful of times. This chain links TRBV19 with TRBJ1-1; perhaps TRBD1 as D (6 bases). The V gene's germline CDR1 is LNHDA and CDR2 SQIVND (reference sequence). This CDR3 comprises 18 residues. Trimming removed 1 base at V and 4 bases at J, with 22 bases between. The CDR3: CASSIVRTGRSGGTEAFF. The CDR3 DNA is TGTGCCAGTAGTATAGTCAGAACAGGGAGGAGTGGAGGCACTGAAGCTTTCTTT.

This clonotype was seen a handful of times. The chain joins TRBV28 to TRBJ1-6; 8 positions match TRBD1. V lost 3 bases to trimming and J lost 9 bases; unmatched junction nucleotides: 7. The CDR3 is 15 amino acids. From germline, CDR1 is MDHEN and CDR2 SYDVKM. CDR3 sequence (DNA): TGTGCCAGCAGTTTGGCCGGGACAGGTAGTTCACCCCTCCACTTT. Residues: CASSLAGTGSSPLHF.

The chain joins TRBV6-2 or TRBV6-3 to TRBJ2-5, with 8 positions matching TRBD1. After removal of 6 bases from V and 7 bases from J, the junction contained 13 bases not matched to a gene. The length of the CDR3 is 15 residues. CDR1 MNHEY and CDR2 SVGEGT come from the germline V gene. CDR3 protein: CASSKGGQVFLTQYF. As DNA, the CDR3 is TGTGCCAGCAGCAAGGGGGGACAGGTATTTTTGACCCAGTACTTC.

The chain combines TRBV19 with TRBJ1-1; D may be TRBD1 (5 bases). Germline V CDR1 and CDR2: LNHDA, SQIVND (reference sequence). V was cut by 8 bases and J by 4 bases, with 14 bases left in between. This CDR3 contains 13 residues. This CDR3 reads CASAAGRSTEAFF. CDR3 coding DNA: TGTGCCAGTGCTGCGGGACGATCCACTGAAGCTTTCTTT.

This clonotype was observed many times. The genes are TRBV7-8 and TRBJ2-1; possibly TRBD1 for D (5 bases). V was trimmed by 2 bases and J by 6 bases, leaving 14 bases between them. Germline V CDR1 and CDR2: SGHVS, FQNEAQ. This CDR3 is 15 amino acids long. The CDR3 here is CASSLSGRVGNEQFF. DNA for the CDR3: TGTGCCAGCAGCTTATCGGGCAGGGTAGGCAATGAGCAGTTCTTC.

This chain links TRBV4-3 with TRBJ2-3, with no clear D. The CDR3 length is 17 residues. Germline V lookup: CDR1 LGHNA, CDR2 YSLEER. Trimming cost V 3 bases and J 1 base, with 17 bases left between them. Here the CDR3 reads CASSQERSRSRTDTQYF. CDR3 in DNA: TGCGCCAGCAGCCAGGAACGATCCAGATCTCGCACAGATACGCAGTATTTT.

The gene calls are TRBV18 and TRBJ2-7, with D perhaps assigned TRBD1 or TRBD2 (5 bases each). With 2 bases removed from V and 2 bases from J, the gap between germline ends came to 10 bases. CDR3 length: 14 amino acids. Looked up from germline, CDR1 is KGHSH and CDR2 is LQKENI. CDR3 DNA sequence: TGTGCCAGCTCACCAGGGGACCTTACCTACGAGCAGTACTTC. It yields the protein CASSPGDLTYEQYF.

V usage is TRBV15 and J usage is TRBJ2-3, with 10 nucleotides matching TRBD2. Germline CDR1 and CDR2: LNHNV and YYDKDF (reference sequence). V trimming: 0 bases; J trimming: 1 base; junction bases outside the gene matches: 7. CDR3 size: 18 residues. This chain's CDR3 is CATSRDPLAGSGTDTQYF. The DNA of the CDR3 is TGTGCCACCAGCAGAGATCCACTAGCGGGGTCCGGCACAGATACGCAGTATTTT.

The chain uses TRBV5-5 and TRBJ1-1; TRBD1 matches at 9 bases. V shed 2 bases, J shed 3 bases, and the junction held 8 bases outside the gene matches. Germline V gene data show CDR1 as SGHKS and CDR2 as YYEKEE (reference sequence). The CDR3 contains 16 residues. The CDR3 DNA sequence: TGTGCCAGCAGCTTAAACAGGGGGCAGGGGGACACTGAAGCTTTCTTT. It translates to CASSLNRGQGDTEAFF.

The genes are TRBV10-3 and TRBJ1-1, with TRBD1 as a possible D gene (5 bases). The germline V gene encodes CDR1 ENHRY and CDR2 SYGVKD. This CDR3 comprises 14 residues. Trimming stripped 2 bases from V and 2 bases from J, with 9 bases between. The CDR3 nucleotides read TGTGCCATCAGTGAGCGCGGGGCCAACACTGAAGCTTTCTTT. Translating it yields CAISERGANTEAFF.